Presented here are 24 T cell receptor beta chains from one specimen sequenced in a study of OX40 agonist ivuxolimab in advanced cancers. Profiling relied on immunoSEQ multiplex PCR, and the TCRdb table lists in-frame clones only, not all of them. The table includes 66,000 or so clones, around 92% detected once. Sequencing was performed on CD4+ or CD8+ T cells sorted from blood, taken in a trial of the OX40 agonist ivuxolimab. The receptors originated from an adult with an advanced solid tumor such as melanoma, head and neck, liver or kidney cancer.

The chain joins TRBV11-3 to TRBJ2-1; 8 bases line up with TRBD2. CDR1 is SGHNT, CDR2 YENEEA, per germline. This CDR3 contains 18 residues. The V segment lost 0 bases and the J segment 8 bases; nucleotides outside the gene matches: 15. The CDR3 nucleotides are TGTGCCAGCAGCTTAGAAAAAATCGGGACTAGAGGATCTTATGAGCAGTTCTTC. Residues: CASSLEKIGTRGSYEQFF.

The chain has TRBV6-6 and TRBJ1-2; D not resolved. From germline, CDR1 is MNHNY and CDR2 SVGAGI (reference sequence). The CDR3 has 11 amino acids. Trimming took off 6 bases at V and 8 bases at J, with 10 bases between the two ends. CDR3 amino acids: CASRLGSGYTF. The CDR3 DNA follows: TGTGCCAGCAGGCTTGGTAGCGGCTACACCTTC.

The J gene is TRBJ2-1, the V gene TRBV2; D remains ambiguous. CDR1 and CDR2 (germline): SNHLY, FYNNEI. The CDR3 totals 16 residues. The V gene lost 1 base and the J gene lost 8 bases, with 18 bases spanning the gap. CDR3 nucleotides: TGTGCCAGCAGTGAAGAACAGATTTGGGTAGAAGATGAGCAGTTCTTC. This encodes CASSEEQIWVEDEQFF.

This sequence joins TRBV28 and TRBJ2-1; D may be TRBD1 or TRBD2 (5 bases each). Trimming stripped 5 bases from V and 7 bases from J, with 15 bases between. The CDR3 runs to 14 residues. Germline-derived CDR1 and CDR2 are MDHEN and SYDVKM. CDR3 sequence: CASSTGHNRNEQFF. Written as DNA, the CDR3 is TGTGCCAGCAGTACGGGGCATAACCGGAATGAGCAGTTCTTC.

This chain connects TRBV7-6 to TRBJ1-1, with 7 bases identical to TRBD1. Trimming took 2 bases from V and 7 from J; bases not matched to a gene: 4. The CDR3 runs to 13 residues. Germline V gene sequence: CDR1 SGHVS, CDR2 FNYEAQ. CDR3 nucleotides: TGTGCCAGCAGCTTAAGTGGGACAGATGAAGCTTTCTTT. Translated: CASSLSGTDEAFF.

This chain uses TRBV30 with TRBJ2-1, with D possibly TRBD1 on 6 matching bases. Per the germline V gene, CDR1 is GTSNPN and CDR2 is SVGIG (reference sequence). CDR3 size: 13 residues. V lost 0 bases and J lost 12, with 15 bases in between. The CDR3 region is CAWSVSSRGRQFF. CDR3 DNA sequence: TGTGCCTGGAGTGTATCGTCCAGGGGCAGGCAGTTCTTC.

The V gene is TRBV19, the J gene TRBJ1-2, with 7 bases that match TRBD1. CDR1 is LNHDA and CDR2 is SQIVND in the germline V gene (reference sequence). V dropped 11 bases and J dropped 5; count of bases not matched to a gene: 11. The CDR3 is 13 residues long. CDR3 loop: CASTGTAIYGYTF. For the CDR3, the DNA is TGTGCCTCAACCGGGACAGCCATTTATGGCTACACCTTC.

This clone occurred once. The chain carries TRBV6-5 and TRBJ2-6; no definite D call. Trimming removed 6 bases at V and 3 bases at J, with 12 bases between. Per the germline V gene, CDR1 is MNHEY and CDR2 is SVGAGI. This CDR3 is 15 amino acids long. CDR3 sequence: CASSPRIGGANVLTF. CDR3 DNA sequence: TGTGCCAGCAGCCCCAGGATCGGTGGGGCCAACGTCCTGACTTTC.

The chain couples TRBV6-5 to TRBJ1-2, with a possible D match to TRBD1 (5 bases). Germline values: CDR1 MNHEY, CDR2 SVGAGI. V was shortened by 0 bases and J by 4 bases, with 9 bases between the two germline ends. This CDR3 is 14 amino acids long. The chain's CDR3 is CASSYSQGGYGYTF. The CDR3 coding sequence is TGTGCCAGCAGTTACTCGCAGGGAGGCTATGGCTACACCTTC.

V is TRBV30 and J is TRBJ1-1; maybe TRBD1 (5 bases). V was shortened by 4 bases and J by 1 base, with 16 bases between the two germline ends. The germline CDR1 and CDR2 sequences are GTSNPN and SVGIG (reference sequence). CDR3 length: 15 residues. CDR3 region: CAWTLGVGRNTEAFF. In DNA form, the CDR3 reads TGTGCCTGGACCCTAGGGGTGGGACGGAACACTGAAGCTTTCTTT.

The rearrangement uses TRBV6-4 and TRBJ1-3, with D perhaps matching TRBD1 (5 bases). V lost 4 bases, J lost 4 bases, and 14 bases lay in between. In germline, CDR1 is MRHNA, CDR2 SNTAGT. This CDR3 is 15 amino acids long. This CDR3 reads CASSVDGGSGNTIYF. The CDR3 DNA reads TGTGCCAGCAGTGTCGACGGGGGTTCGGGAAACACCATATATTTT.

The chain couples TRBV5-6 to TRBJ1-1; D remains unclear. The V and J ends lost 0 bases and 1 base respectively, with 7 bases between them. The CDR3 totals 14 residues. The germline V gene encodes CDR1 SGHDT and CDR2 YYEEEE. CDR3 sequence: CASSLGGGNTEAFF. CDR3 sequence (DNA): TGTGCCAGCAGCTTGGGCGGCGGGAACACTGAAGCTTTCTTT. Using reference TRBV5-6 and TRBJ1-1 for the parts outside the CDR3, the full variable domain is DAGVTQSPTHLIKTRGQQVTLRCSPKSGHDTVSWYQQALGQGPQFIFQYYEEEERQRGNFPDRFSGHQFPNYSSELNVNALLLGDSALYLCASSLGGGNTEAFFGQGTRLTVV.

The chain uses TRBV7-8 and TRBJ2-1; TRBD2 might be the D (6 bases). The germline V gene has CDR1 SGHVS and CDR2 FQNEAQ. The CDR3 is 15 residues long. V was pared by 2 bases and J by 4 bases, with 12 bases between. CDR3 sequence (DNA): TGTGCCAGCAGCTTACAGGGACTCCTATACAATGAGCAGTTCTTC. Its translation: CASSLQGLLYNEQFF.

The CDR3 here is CASSYSLGRYNEQFF. The CDR3 nucleotides are TGTGCCAGCAGTTACAGCCTCGGCCGGTACAATGAGCAGTTCTTC. The chain joins TRBV6-5 to TRBJ2-1; the D is unclear. Germline V gives CDR1 MNHEY, CDR2 SVGAGI. The CDR3 extends over 15 amino acids. V was trimmed by 2 bases and J by 4 bases, leaving 12 bases between them.

The gene calls are TRBV5-4 and TRBJ2-7; D remains ambiguous. This CDR3 region has 14 residues. Trimming left V 4 bases short and J 3 bases short, with 14 bases between. Per the germline V gene, CDR1 is SGHNT and CDR2 is YYREEE (reference sequence). CDR3 in amino acids: CASSLNGPYYEQYF. Here the CDR3 DNA reads TGTGCCAGCAGCCTGAACGGGCCGTACTACGAGCAGTACTTC.

J is TRBJ2-1 and V is TRBV13; D remains ambiguous. V lost 5 bases, J lost 7 bases, and 15 bases lay in between. The CDR3 sequence is 14 residues long. Germline V gene data show CDR1 as PRHDT and CDR2 as FYEKMQ (reference sequence). The CDR3 nucleotides read TGTGCCAGCAGCCCCGTGGGGTCAGGTAATGAGCAGTTCTTC. It specifies CASSPVGSGNEQFF. Combining the CDR3 with reference TRBV13 and TRBJ2-1 gives the whole variable domain AAGVIQSPRHLIKEKRETATLKCYPIPRHDTVYWYQQGPGQDPQFLISFYEKMQSDKGSIPDRFSAQQFSDYHSELNMSSLELGDSALYFCASSPVGSGNEQFFGPGTRLTVL.

V and J are TRBV7-9 and TRBJ2-5; weak D call: TRBD2 (5 bases). There are 14 residues in the CDR3. The V end lost 5 bases, the J end lost 5 bases, and 15 bases lay between the germline ends. Germline CDR1 reads SEHNR; CDR2 reads FQNEAQ (reference sequence). CDR3: CASSPPVGVETQYF. The CDR3 nucleotides read TGTGCCAGCAGCCCTCCCGTGGGAGTGGAGACCCAGTACTTC.

The chain links TRBV28 to TRBJ2-5; no firm D call. The tail of the sequence fits TRBJ2-7 better, so the J call may be wrong. CDR3 length: 12 amino acids. Germline V gene sequence: CDR1 MDHEN, CDR2 SYDVKM. CDR3 sequence reads: CASSLGVYEQYF. CDR3 in DNA: TGTGCCAGCAGTTTAGGAGTTTACGAGCAGTACTTC.

The V and J genes are TRBV7-9 and TRBJ2-3; 7 bases line up with TRBD2. Trimming cost V 5 bases and J 4 bases; bases outside gene matches: 12. Per germline, CDR1 SEHNR and CDR2 FQNEAQ (reference sequence). The CDR3 is 16 residues long. CDR3 in DNA: TGTGCCAGCAGCCCACAGAAACTAGCGAGGGCAGATACGCAGTATTTT. Its translation: CASSPQKLARADTQYF.

By share, this clone ranks as medium-sized. The gene calls are TRBV6-6 and TRBJ2-3; D is undetermined. The V end was cut by 0 bases, the J end by 2 bases, with 3 bases between. The CDR3 extends over 13 amino acids. Germline values: CDR1 MNHNY, CDR2 SVGAGI (reference sequence). The DNA for the CDR3 is TGTGCCAGCAGTTACTCGAACACAGATACGCAGTATTTT. Protein product: CASSYSNTDTQYF.

This clone occurred a few times. The gene calls are TRBV4-2 and TRBJ2-1; tentative D call: TRBD1 (5 bases). CDR1 and CDR2 (germline): LGHNA, YNFKEQ. The CDR3 is 15 residues long. Trimming took 4 bases from V and 5 from J, leaving 15 bases between them. The DNA for the CDR3 is TGTGCCAGCAGCCCAACCCAGGGTTTCGACAATGAGCAGTTCTTC. Translated, it gives CASSPTQGFDNEQFF.

CDR3 residues: CASSLRYSGTEQFF. The DNA of the CDR3 is TGTGCCAGCAGCTTAAGATATTCCGGGACAGAGCAGTTCTTC. V and J are TRBV7-6 and TRBJ2-1; the D gene is possibly TRBD1 (6 bases). This CDR3 has 14 amino acids. The ends were cut back, 2 bases at V and 10 bases at J, with 15 bases in the middle. Germline V gene lookup returns CDR1 SGHVS and CDR2 FNYEAQ.

The chain links TRBV30 to TRBJ1-5; 9 bases align to TRBD1. CDR3 size: 16 residues. The germline V gene encodes CDR1 GTSNPN and CDR2 SVGIG (reference sequence). Losses at the gene ends were 0 bases for V and 2 bases for J; bases not matched to a gene: 5. In DNA, the CDR3 is TGTGCCTGGAGTGTTGGGACAGGGAAGGGCAATCAGCCCCAGCATTTT. Its translation: CAWSVGTGKGNQPQHF.

V usage is TRBV4-1 and J usage is TRBJ2-3; TRBD2 aligns across 8 bases. The CDR3 spans 17 residues. The germline gives CDR1 MGHRA, CDR2 YSYEKL. Trimming took 0 bases from V and 6 from J; bases not matched to a gene: 11. Here the CDR3 DNA reads TGCGCCAGCAGCCAAGAAGCCGGGACTAGAATTTGGGATACGCAGTATTTT. Translation: CASSQEAGTRIWDTQYF.